Detailed here is one T cell receptor (beta chain). This entry is derived from a study of blood T cell repertoires in COVID-19. Across the whole study: T cells, B-cell-depleted T cells, or PBMCs supplied cDNA or gDNA.

CDR3 length: 17 amino acids. Germline-derived CDR1 and CDR2 are MGHRA and YSYEKL. Trimming cost V 4 bases and J 6 bases; bases outside gene matches: 15. Authors' data handling: Amplification from reference gene primers served as the basis for estimated nucleated cell counts. Libraries were prepared by immunoSEQ multiplex PCR; TCRdb keeps only in-frame clonotypes and omits some of them. The V and J calls and clone size are taken from that table; D and trimming were inferred from the DNA. Counted here are roughly 190,000 clones, about four fifths occurring once; the ten biggest clones make up around 6.9%.

The receptor comes from a man aged 60-69 years with acute or convalescent COVID-19. What was sequenced was peripheral blood. V usage is TRBV4-1 and J usage is TRBJ1-3, with 7 bases aligning to TRBD1. This chain's CDR3 is CASSPTGVSQTLNTIYF. The CDR3 region has the DNA TGCGCCAGCAGCCCAACAGGGGTTTCTCAAACCCTAAACACCATATATTTT.